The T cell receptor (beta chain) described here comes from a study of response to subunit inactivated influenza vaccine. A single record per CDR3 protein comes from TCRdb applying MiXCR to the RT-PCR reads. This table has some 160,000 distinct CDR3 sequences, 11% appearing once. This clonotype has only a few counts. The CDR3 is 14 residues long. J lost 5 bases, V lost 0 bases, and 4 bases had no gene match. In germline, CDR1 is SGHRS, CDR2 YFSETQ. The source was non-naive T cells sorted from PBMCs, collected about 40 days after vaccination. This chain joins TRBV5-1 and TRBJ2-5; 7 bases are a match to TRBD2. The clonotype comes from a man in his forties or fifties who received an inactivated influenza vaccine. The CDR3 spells CASSLEGGIETQYF. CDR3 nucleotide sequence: TGCGCCAGCAGCTTGGAGGGAGGGATCGAGACCCAGTACTTC.